Listed below are T cell receptor beta chains from one sample, sequenced in a study of T cells in Graves' hyperthyroidism and ophthalmopathy. One entry per CDR3 protein, called by TCRdb with MiXCR from the multiplex PCR reads. The data contain about 420,000 distinct CDR3 sequences, around 15% of them singletons. Sequences were obtained from blood. These receptors were obtained from a woman between 18 and 29 years old with Graves' hyperthyroidism. Each CDR3 is given with its conserved first and last residue. Each record gives: clone size, V gene, D gene, J gene, CDR3 protein, CDR3 DNA. D genes are given only for firm matches. Size values are once, few and many counts, or a class for expanded clones, and some rows have none.

>many|TRBV6-2/TRBV6-3|NA|TRBJ2-3
CASSYSPRSDTQYF
TGTGCCAGCAGTTACTCACCTAGGTCAGATACGCAGTATTTT
>many|TRBV2|NA|TRBJ2-7
CASSEGRLVGRFKQYF
TGTGCCAGCAGTGAAGGGAGACTAGTGGGCCGGTTTAAGCAGTACTTC
>few|TRBV6-2/TRBV6-3|NA|TRBJ2-2
CASSYSRLANTGELFF
TGTGCCAGCAGTTACTCGAGGCTAGCGAACACCGGGGAGCTGTTTTTT
>few|TRBV11-2|NA|TRBJ2-7
CASTLTDSVEQYF
TGTGCCAGCACCCTCACCGACAGTGTCGAGCAGTACTTC
>many|TRBV11-3|TRBD1|TRBJ2-5
CASSPGQGNQETQYF
TGTGCCAGCAGCCCGGGACAGGGAAACCAAGAGACCCAGTACTTC
>NA|TRBV7-9|NA|TRBJ2-6
CASSLIEGNPGANVPTF
TGTGCCAGCAGCTTAATCGAAGGCAACCCTGGGGCCAACGTCCCGACTTTC
>NA|TRBV3-1|TRBD2|TRBJ2-7
CASSQELRGDYEQYF
TGTGCCAGCAGCCAAGAGCTCCGGGGGGACTACGAGCAGTACTTC
>many|TRBV12-3/TRBV12-4|NA|TRBJ2-5
CASSLAVRETQYF
TGCGCCAGCAGCTTGGCAGTCCGAGAGACCCAGTACTTC
>many|TRBV28|NA|TRBJ1-2
CAIRLPGPFGYTF
TGTGCCATCAGACTTCCGGGACCGTTCGGCTACACCTTC
>many|TRBV2|NA|TRBJ2-5
CASNIPEGETQYF
TGTGCCAGCAATATTCCCGAGGGAGAGACCCAGTACTTC
>many|TRBV20-1|TRBD2|TRBJ2-1
CSASGSSYNEQFF
TGCAGCGCGAGCGGGAGTTCCTACAATGAGCAGTTCTTC
>many|TRBV28|TRBD2|TRBJ2-1
CASSFHGRGNNEQFF
TGTGCCAGCAGTTTCCACGGGAGGGGCAACAATGAGCAGTTCTTC
>NA|TRBV18|NA|TRBJ2-5
CASSPPSTETQYF
TGTGCCAGCTCACCACCCAGTACCGAGACCCAGTACTTC
>few|TRBV10-3|TRBD1|TRBJ1-5
CAISEPDRGPNQPQHF
TGTGCCATCAGTGAGCCAGACAGGGGGCCCAATCAGCCCCAGCATTTT
>many|TRBV4-1|NA|TRBJ1-1
CASSTSLNQDRPNTEAFF
TGCGCCAGCAGCACCTCCCTCAACCAGGACAGACCGAACACTGAAGCTTTCTTT
>NA|TRBV20-1|NA|TRBJ2-5
CSASTPGASQETQYF
TGCAGTGCCTCGACTCCGGGGGCTTCTCAAGAGACCCAGTACTTC
>NA|TRBV5-8|NA|TRBJ2-5
CASRSDRETQYF
TGTGCCAGCCGCTCGGATCGAGAGACCCAGTACTTC
>many|TRBV4-2|TRBD2|TRBJ2-4
CASSQPTGLAEKNIQYF
TGTGCCAGCAGCCAACCGACGGGACTAGCGGAAAAAAACATTCAGTACTTC
>many|TRBV6-1|NA|TRBJ1-1
CASEEGYLTGAFF
TGTGCCAGCGAGGAGGGGTATCTAACTGGGGCTTTCTTT
>NA|TRBV11-2|NA|TRBJ1-1
CASSSLGTTEAFF
TGTGCTTCCAGCAGCTTAGGCACAACTGAAGCTTTCTTT
>many|TRBV20-1|NA|TRBJ2-7
CSARAQGPYEQYF
TGCAGTGCCCGAGCGCAGGGTCCCTACGAGCAGTACTTC
>many|TRBV6-5|NA|TRBJ2-5
CASSYSGGEETQYF
TGTGCCAGCAGTTACTCGGGGGGAGAGGAGACCCAGTACTTC
>few|TRBV11-2|NA|TRBJ1-1
CASSLVDSLNTEAFF
TGTGCCAGCAGCTTAGTAGACAGCTTGAACACTGAAGCTTTCTTT
>many|TRBV7-3|NA|TRBJ2-1
CASSLSPGPSGNEQFF
TGTGCCAGCAGCCTAAGTCCGGGACCGTCGGGGAATGAGCAGTTCTTC
>many|TRBV12-3/TRBV12-4|TRBD2|TRBJ2-1
CASSLGLAGVYNEQFF
TGTGCCAGCAGCCTCGGACTAGCGGGGGTCTACAATGAGCAGTTCTTC
>many|TRBV6-5|NA|TRBJ1-2
CASSYSRGTNYGYTF
TGTGCCAGCAGTTACTCGCGGGGTACAAACTATGGCTACACCTTC
>many|TRBV7-2|NA|TRBJ2-5
CASSSQGGGVRETQYF
TGTGCCAGCAGCTCCCAAGGAGGAGGAGTCAGGGAGACCCAGTACTTC
>few|TRBV30|NA|TRBJ1-5
CAWSGTLNQPQHF
TGTGCCTGGAGTGGGACACTGAATCAGCCCCAGCATTTT
>many|TRBV5-5|NA|TRBJ1-1
CASSLGRVEAFF
TGTGCCAGCAGCTTGGGACGGGTCGAAGCTTTCTTT
>many|TRBV20-1|NA|TRBJ2-1
CSASPAGLNEQFF
TGCAGTGCTAGCCCGGCAGGGCTCAATGAGCAGTTCTTC
>many|TRBV10-1|TRBD2|TRBJ2-1
CASSESQGGGYNEQFF
TGCGCCAGCAGTGAGTCGCAGGGCGGGGGGTACAATGAGCAGTTCTTC
>NA|TRBV12-3/TRBV12-4|NA|TRBJ2-2
CASSPNRGGIGELFF
TGTGCCAGCAGTCCCAACAGGGGAGGCATCGGGGAGCTGTTTTTT
>few|TRBV6-1|NA|TRBJ2-6
CASREGGYSGANVLTF
TGTGCCAGCAGAGAGGGAGGCTACTCTGGGGCCAACGTCCTGACTTTC
>many|TRBV20-1|TRBD2|TRBJ2-7
CSARDRTSGVYEQYF
TGCAGTGCTAGAGATAGGACTAGCGGGGTGTACGAGCAGTACTTC
>few|TRBV27|NA|TRBJ2-1
CASSSDSGRQFF
TGTGCCAGCAGTTCGGACAGTGGGCGTCAGTTCTTC
>many|TRBV28|NA|TRBJ2-7
CASSLGTLSTSYEQYF
TGTGCCAGCAGTCTGGGGACTCTCAGCACGTCCTACGAGCAGTACTTC
>many|TRBV5-6|TRBD1|TRBJ1-2
CASSLRQGPGYTF
TGTGCCAGCAGCTTGAGACAGGGGCCTGGCTACACCTTC
>few|TRBV7-9|NA|TRBJ2-7
CASSLDIQGAYEQYF
TGTGCCAGCAGCTTAGATATCCAGGGAGCCTACGAGCAGTACTTC
>many|TRBV28|NA|TRBJ1-1
CASSSPGAFAFF
TGTGCCAGCAGTTCCCCCGGTGCATTCGCTTTCTTT
>NA|TRBV4-2|TRBD2|TRBJ2-4
CASSRVTKGLANKETKNIQYF
TGTGCCAGCAGCCGAGTCACTAAGGGACTAGCGAACAAGGAAACCAAAAACATTCAGTACTTC
>many|TRBV20-1|NA|TRBJ2-7
CSAPGTYEQYF
TGCAGTGCTCCTGGGACCTACGAGCAGTACTTC
>NA|TRBV6-1|NA|TRBJ2-1
CASTYRAGGNEQFF
TGTGCCAGCACCTACCGGGCCGGGGGCAATGAGCAGTTCTTC
>NA|TRBV13|TRBD1|TRBJ2-5
CASSFRDREGETQYF
TGTGCCAGCAGCTTCCGGGACAGGGAAGGAGAGACCCAGTACTTC
>few|TRBV3-1|NA|TRBJ1-1
CASSQVIGGEAFF
TGTGCCAGCAGCCAAGTGATAGGGGGTGAAGCTTTCTTT
>NA|TRBV28|NA|TRBJ1-5
CASSFGDQPPHF
TGTGCCAGCAGTTTCGGTGATCAGCCCCCGCATTTT
>once|TRBV6-2/TRBV6-3|NA|TRBJ2-6
CASSYPSRPSQISGANVLTF
TGTGCCAGCAGTTACCCGAGTAGGCCCTCCCAAATCTCTGGGGCCAACGTCCTGACTTTC
>few|TRBV7-9|TRBD1|TRBJ2-5
CASSSGQPTQYF
TGTGCCAGCAGCTCGGGACAGCCGACCCAGTACTTC
>few|TRBV20-1|NA|TRBJ1-2
CSWSPTDNYGYTF
TGCAGTTGGAGCCCGACCGATAACTATGGCTACACCTTC
>NA|TRBV20-1|NA|TRBJ2-5
CSARWTGGQETQYF
TGCAGTGCTAGATGGACAGGAGGGCAAGAGACCCAGTACTTC
>few|TRBV5-5|TRBD1|TRBJ1-2
CASKMDGQGASGGYTF
TGTGCCAGCAAAATGGACGGACAGGGGGCTTCGGGTGGCTACACCTTC
>NA|TRBV6-4|TRBD1|TRBJ2-2
CASSSGGANTGELFF
TGTGCCAGCAGTTCAGGGGGTGCTAACACCGGGGAGCTGTTTTTT
>NA|TRBV25-1|TRBD1|TRBJ2-1
CATRGDSVTYNEQFF
TGTGCCACTCGAGGGGACAGTGTGACCTACAATGAGCAGTTCTTC
>NA|TRBV20-1|TRBD1|TRBJ1-2
CSAKTGDTNYGYTF
TGCAGTGCGAAGACAGGGGACACTAACTATGGCTACACCTTC
>NA|TRBV20-1|NA|TRBJ1-1
CSAKNPMNTEAFF
TGCAGTGCCAAGAATCCAATGAACACTGAAGCTTTCTTT
>many|TRBV6-1|NA|TRBJ1-2
CASTLANYGYTF
TGTGCCAGCACCCTGGCTAACTATGGCTACACCTTC